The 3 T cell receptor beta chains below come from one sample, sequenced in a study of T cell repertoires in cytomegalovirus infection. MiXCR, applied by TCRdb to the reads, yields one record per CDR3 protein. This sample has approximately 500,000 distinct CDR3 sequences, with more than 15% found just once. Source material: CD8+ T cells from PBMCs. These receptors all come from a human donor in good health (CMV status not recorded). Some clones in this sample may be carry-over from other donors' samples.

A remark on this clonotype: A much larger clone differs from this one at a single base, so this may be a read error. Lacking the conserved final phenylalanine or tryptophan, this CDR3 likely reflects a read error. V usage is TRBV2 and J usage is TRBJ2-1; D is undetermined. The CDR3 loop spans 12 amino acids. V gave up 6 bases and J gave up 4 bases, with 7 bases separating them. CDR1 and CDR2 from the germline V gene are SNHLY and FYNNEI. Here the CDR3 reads CASRPRYNEQFL. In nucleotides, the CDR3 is TGTGCCAGCAGGCCTCGTTACAATGAGCAGTTCTTA.

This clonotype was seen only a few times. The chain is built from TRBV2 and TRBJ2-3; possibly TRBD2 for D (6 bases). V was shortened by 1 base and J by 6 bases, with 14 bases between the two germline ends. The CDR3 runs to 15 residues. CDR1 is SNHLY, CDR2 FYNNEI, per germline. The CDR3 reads CASSEGLEGRDTQYF. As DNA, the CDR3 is TGTGCCAGCAGTGAAGGGCTCGAGGGGAGGGATACGCAGTATTTT.

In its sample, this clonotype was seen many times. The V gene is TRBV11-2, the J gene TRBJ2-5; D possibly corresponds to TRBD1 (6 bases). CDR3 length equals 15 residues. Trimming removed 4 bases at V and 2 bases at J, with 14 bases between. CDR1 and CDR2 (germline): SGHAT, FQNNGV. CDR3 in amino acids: CASSSKRQEQETQYF. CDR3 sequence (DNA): TGTGCCAGCAGCTCCAAACGACAGGAACAAGAGACCCAGTACTTC.